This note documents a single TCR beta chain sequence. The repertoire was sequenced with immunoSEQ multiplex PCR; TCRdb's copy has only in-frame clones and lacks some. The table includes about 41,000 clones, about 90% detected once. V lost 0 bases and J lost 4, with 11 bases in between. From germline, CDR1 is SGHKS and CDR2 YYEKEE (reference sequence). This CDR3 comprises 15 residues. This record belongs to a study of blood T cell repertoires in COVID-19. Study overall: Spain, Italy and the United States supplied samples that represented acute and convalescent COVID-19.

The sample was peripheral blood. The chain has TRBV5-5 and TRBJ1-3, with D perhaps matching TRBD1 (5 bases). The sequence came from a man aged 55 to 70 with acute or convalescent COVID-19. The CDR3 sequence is CASSLEGAWGNTIYF. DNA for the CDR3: TGTGCCAGCAGCTTGGAAGGGGCTTGGGGAAACACCATATATTTT.